This TCR beta chain appears in the sequencing data of a study of cytomegalovirus exposure and HLA in healthy donors. Amplification used 60 Vbeta primers and 13 Jbeta primers. TCRdb's copy holds only in-frame clones and misses some; the assay was immunoSEQ multiplex PCR. The sample holds about 130,000 clones, roughly 72% seen once. CDR1 and CDR2 from the germline V gene are SGHDT and YYEEEE. The V and J ends lost 0 bases and 2 bases respectively, with 10 bases between them. The CDR3 is 15 amino acids. The V gene is TRBV5-6, the J gene TRBJ2-3; no reliable D call. This receptor was identified in a man aged 35-49 years in good health and CMV-seropositive. Material for sequencing was PBMCs. The CDR3 nucleotides read TGTGCCAGCAGCTTGGCGCGGCTACCCACAGATACGCAGTATTTT. Translation: CASSLARLPTDTQYF.